The clone carrying this TCR beta chain was seen more than once but under ten times. Its antigen is still unknown. Extractions gave at least 5 micrograms of total RNA per sample. This specimen comes from a study of blood T cells in healthy people across ages. Combining a sample-barcoded 5' primer with a J-beta primer mix, a second PCR ran for about 7 to 11 cycles. All cDNA molecules were each tagged by a template-switch adaptor with 12 random nucleotides. Via MiXCR, TCRdb re-called the 5' RACE reads, giving one row per CDR3 protein. The sample lists hundreds of thousands of distinct CDR3 sequences, 30% to 45% occurring once. Study-wide points: Fewer expanded clones and more diversity marked long-lived versus aged donors. No one knew whether donors had CMV, which possibly confounded expanded clonotype changes.

Source material: blood. The source is a man younger than 35 in good health.

The CDR3, as DNA: TGTGCCAGCAGCGCAGACGGCTACACCTTC. This sequence encodes CASSADGYTF. This chain uses TRBV5-5 with TRBJ1-2; D gene ambiguous. Germline values: CDR1 SGHKS, CDR2 YYEKEE (reference sequence). The CDR3 has 10 amino acids. Between the trimmed V and J ends, which lost 4 bases and 8 bases, there was a span of 6 bases.